The rows below give T cell receptor beta chains drawn from one sample of a study of molecular identifiers for immune sequencing clone quantification. TCRdb passed the PCR reads through MiXCR, listing each CDR3 protein once. The sample shows 600,000 to 650,000 distinct CDR3 sequences, nearly 20% of them seen only once. Material for sequencing was naive CD8+ T cells from blood, with Jurkat cell RNA spiked in. The origin of the receptors is a human donor in good health. Some libraries in this study had Jurkat cell RNA spiked in. CDR3s include the opening cysteine and the closing phenylalanine or tryptophan. The D gene is left open where the match is weak. Clone size is given for some rows only: seen once, a few or many times, or a class if the clone is expanded.

d_call j_call clone_size v_call cdr3_aa cdr3_nt
. TRBJ1-1 many TRBV20-1 CSARGTEDTEAFF TGCAGTGCGAGGGGGACGGAAGACACTGAAGCTTTCTTT
TRBD1 TRBJ2-3 many TRBV27 CASNSVRDSKDTQYF TGTGCCAGCAATTCCGTCCGGGACAGCAAAGATACGCAGTATTTT
. TRBJ2-1 few TRBV5-8 CASSLSIQDTARDEQFF TGTGCCAGCAGCTTGTCGATTCAGGACACGGCCCGTGACGAGCAGTTCTTC
. TRBJ2-2 many TRBV6-1 CASKERTNTGELFF TGTGCCAGCAAGGAAAGGACGAACACCGGGGAGCTGTTTTTT
. TRBJ2-5 many TRBV28 CASSFSPQETQYF TGTGCCAGCAGTTTTTCACCGCAAGAGACCCAGTACTTC
TRBD1 TRBJ1-1 . TRBV30 CAWTRTGGAEAFF TGTGCCTGGACGAGGACAGGGGGCGCTGAAGCTTTCTTT
. TRBJ2-2 many TRBV19 CASSRYAGELFF TGTGCCAGTAGCAGGTACGCCGGGGAGCTGTTTTTT
. TRBJ2-7 many TRBV7-9 CASSTAGTLRYEQYF TGTGCCAGCAGCACCGCCGGGACACTACGCTACGAGCAGTACTTC
TRBD2 TRBJ2-3 many TRBV5-6 CASSLGYLAERTDTQYF TGTGCCAGCAGCTTGGGGTACCTAGCGGAACGCACAGATACGCAGTATTTT
TRBD2 TRBJ2-3 many TRBV27 CASSGGLAGNLVADTQYF TGTGCCAGCAGTGGGGGACTAGCGGGGAACCTGGTTGCAGATACGCAGTATTTT
TRBD2 TRBJ2-7 few TRBV14 CASSKPASGSYEQYF TGTGCCAGCAGCAAGCCGGCTAGCGGGAGCTACGAGCAGTACTTC
TRBD2 TRBJ2-1 . TRBV29-1 CSVEEVLAGEIYEQFF TGCAGCGTTGAAGAGGTACTAGCGGGGGAAATCTATGAGCAGTTCTTC
TRBD2 TRBJ2-3 few TRBV27 CASSSSAGGTDTQYF TGTGCCAGCAGTTCCTCAGCGGGAGGCACAGATACGCAGTATTTT
. TRBJ2-1 . TRBV4-1 CASSQGVQYNEQFF TGCGCCAGCAGCCAAGGGGTACAGTACAATGAGCAGTTCTTC
. TRBJ1-4 many TRBV4-3 CASSQDLRDNPDEKLFF TGCGCCAGCAGCCAAGATCTGCGGGACAACCCTGATGAAAAACTGTTTTTT
TRBD1 TRBJ1-2 few TRBV5-1 CASSLYGTENYGYTF TGCGCCAGCAGCTTGTATGGGACAGAGAACTATGGCTACACCTTC
. TRBJ2-6 many TRBV9 CASSYAEEVGANVLTF TGTGCCAGCAGCTACGCCGAAGAGGTCGGGGCCAACGTCCTGACTTTC
TRBD1 TRBJ2-1 . TRBV27 CASSPRPQGIGNEQFF TGTGCCAGCAGTCCGCGGCCACAGGGGATTGGCAATGAGCAGTTCTTC
TRBD1 TRBJ2-4 many TRBV12-3/TRBV12-4 CASSLLAQGKNIQYF TGTGCCAGCAGTTTATTAGCACAGGGGAAAAACATTCAGTACTTC
. TRBJ2-2 few TRBV3-1 CAGSQTAENTGELFF TGTGCCGGCAGCCAAACGGCGGAGAACACCGGGGAGCTGTTTTTT
. TRBJ2-3 . TRBV27 CASSPFGSTQYF TGTGCCAGCAGTCCTTTTGGTAGTACGCAGTATTTT
TRBD1 TRBJ1-5 many TRBV7-9 CASSGDRTEGPQHF TGTGCCAGCAGCGGGGACAGAACCGAAGGGCCCCAGCATTTT
. TRBJ2-6 once TRBV12-3/TRBV12-4 CASSSLDSDYSGADVLTF TGTGCCAGCAGTTCATTGGACAGCGATTACTCTGGGGCCGACGTCCTGACCTTC
TRBD2 TRBJ2-5 few TRBV5-1 CASSYSGNLQETQYF TGCGCCAGCAGTTATAGCGGGAACCTCCAAGAGACCCAGTACTTC
. TRBJ2-3 many TRBV3-1 CASRGGVTHTQYF TGTGCCAGCAGGGGAGGAGTGACGCATACGCAGTATTTT
TRBD1 TRBJ1-5 many TRBV6-1 CASSEPPDWTGNSNQPQHF TGTGCCAGCAGTGAACCGCCTGACTGGACAGGCAATAGCAATCAGCCCCAGCATTTT
. TRBJ2-1 many TRBV4-3 CASSQGSLQGNEQFF TGCGCCAGCAGCCAAGGATCCCTTCAGGGCAATGAGCAGTTCTTC
. TRBJ2-2 . TRBV12-3/TRBV12-4 CASTLSYGGDTGELFF TGTGCCAGCACCCTAAGTTACGGAGGGGACACCGGGGAGCTGTTTTTT
. TRBJ2-7 few TRBV27 CASASRAGYEQYF TGTGCCAGTGCGAGCCGGGCGGGTTACGAGCAGTACTTC
TRBD2 TRBJ2-1 many TRBV9 CASSERPGTNYYNEQFF TGTGCCAGCAGCGAGCGGCCCGGGACTAACTACTACAATGAGCAGTTCTTC
TRBD1 TRBJ2-7 many TRBV12-3/TRBV12-4 CASSYRGRWEQYF TGTGCCAGCAGTTACAGGGGGCGCTGGGAGCAGTACTTC
. TRBJ1-1 many TRBV10-2 CASSESMRYWDNTEAFF TGCGCCAGCAGTGAGTCGATGAGGTATTGGGATAACACTGAAGCTTTCTTT
. TRBJ1-2 . TRBV13 CASSPPAGENNYGYTF TGTGCCAGCAGCCCCCCGGCAGGGGAGAATAACTATGGCTACACCTTC
. TRBJ2-3 many TRBV5-1 CASSAGVKDTQYF TGCGCCAGCAGCGCCGGGGTCAAAGATACGCAGTATTTT
. TRBJ2-6 many TRBV25-1 CASSEYRAKNSSGANVLTF TGTGCCAGCAGTGAATATAGGGCTAAAAATAGCTCTGGGGCCAACGTCCTGACTTTC
. TRBJ1-1 many TRBV6-5 CASSLAGGQNTEAFF TGTGCCAGCAGTCTCGCGGGGGGCCAGAACACTGAAGCTTTCTTT
. TRBJ1-2 few TRBV4-3 CASSLVEGGDLYGYTF TGCGCCAGCAGCTTAGTAGAGGGAGGAGACCTTTATGGCTACACCTTC
TRBD1 TRBJ2-3 many TRBV27 CASSLWTGGDTDTQYF TGTGCCAGCAGTTTATGGACAGGGGGTGACACAGATACGCAGTATTTT
. TRBJ1-4 many TRBV29-1 CSVLGLSTNEKLFF TGCAGCGTTCTGGGACTGTCAACTAATGAAAAACTGTTTTTT
. TRBJ2-1 . TRBV4-3 CASSQDKRANNEQFF TGCGCCAGCAGCCAAGATAAGCGGGCCAACAATGAGCAGTTCTTC
TRBD2 TRBJ2-3 many TRBV7-9 CASSLMSGGITDTQYF TGTGCCAGCAGCTTAATGAGCGGGGGGATTACAGATACGCAGTATTTT
TRBD2 TRBJ2-3 many TRBV7-2 CASSPFGGGSSTDTQYF TGTGCCAGCAGCCCTTTCGGGGGGGGGTCTAGCACAGATACGCAGTATTTT
. TRBJ1-5 . TRBV10-2 CASSEYRVVQPQHF TGCGCCAGCAGTGAATACAGGGTCGTACAGCCCCAGCATTTT
. TRBJ2-3 . TRBV10-1 CAGSEIETISTDTQYF TGCGCCGGCAGTGAAATCGAGACTATCAGCACAGATACGCAGTATTTT
. TRBJ2-5 many TRBV11-2 CASGIASETQYF TGTGCCAGCGGAATAGCGTCAGAGACCCAGTACTTC
. TRBJ2-2 . TRBV19 CASSFRDTYTGELFF TGTGCCAGTAGTTTTAGGGACACCTACACCGGGGAGCTGTTTTTT
TRBD1 TRBJ1-1 many TRBV27 CASSDRGNQNTEAFF TGTGCCAGCTCAGACAGGGGGAATCAAAACACTGAAGCTTTCTTT
TRBD2 TRBJ2-5 few TRBV19 CASSIGTSGFQETQYF TGTGCCAGTAGTATAGGTACTAGCGGGTTCCAAGAGACCCAGTACTTC
. TRBJ2-2 few TRBV13 CASSLYGGLNTGELFF TGTGCCAGCAGCTTATACGGGGGGCTGAACACCGGGGAGCTGTTTTTT
. TRBJ2-6 . TRBV6-1 CASSVSENSGANVLTF TGTGCCAGCAGTGTATCCGAAAACTCTGGGGCCAACGTCCTGACTTTC
TRBD2 TRBJ2-1 . TRBV6-1 CASTPGVAGGPGNGQFF TGTGCCAGCACCCCGGGAGTAGCGGGGGGGCCCGGGAATGGGCAGTTCTTC
. TRBJ2-6 many TRBV2 CASADSYISGANVLTF TGTGCCAGCGCTGACAGTTACATCTCCGGGGCCAACGTCCTGACTTTC
TRBD2 TRBJ2-3 . TRBV28 CASRPLAGDEPDTQYF TGTGCCAGCAGGCCACTAGCGGGGGATGAACCAGATACGCAGTATTTT
TRBD1 TRBJ2-4 many TRBV6-2/TRBV6-3 CASSLRTGVAKNIQYF TGTGCCAGCAGTCTCCGAACAGGGGTTGCCAAAAACATTCAGTACTTC
. TRBJ2-3 many TRBV7-9 CASSLVLGAEDTQYF TGTGCCAGCAGCTTAGTTTTAGGTGCTGAAGATACGCAGTATTTT
TRBD1 TRBJ1-1 few TRBV28 CASSLEDRVTEAFF TGTGCCAGCAGTCTAGAGGACAGGGTGACTGAAGCTTTCTTT
. TRBJ2-7 many TRBV6-5 CASSYSGGQYF TGTGCCAGCAGTTACTCGGGGGGGCAGTACTTC